This T cell receptor (beta chain) derives from a study of T cells in Graves' hyperthyroidism and ophthalmopathy. V was clipped by 0 bases and J by 7 bases; unmatched bases: 11. CDR1 and CDR2 (germline): MGHRA, YSYEKL. The CDR3 has 18 amino acids. This clonotype was observed at least ten times. Amplification of TCR beta CDR3 regions used RNA as the template. Using the HTBI primer set, a first-round RT-PCR was run on the TCR CDR3. Using its own MiXCR run on the multiplex PCR reads, TCRdb lists one record per CDR3 protein. The sample comprises over 200,000 distinct CDR3 sequences, about 14% of which are singletons, and more than 10% rests with the top ten.

Sequencing was carried out using blood. The chain is built from TRBV4-1 and TRBJ2-1; 11 bases map to TRBD2. The receptor was derived from a woman in her thirties or forties with Graves' hyperthyroidism that later progressed to Graves' ophthalmopathy. The CDR3, as DNA: TGCGCCAGCAGCCAAGAGGGATTGGGGACTAGCGGTGTTAATGAGCAGTTCTTC. Residues: CASSQEGLGTSGVNEQFF.